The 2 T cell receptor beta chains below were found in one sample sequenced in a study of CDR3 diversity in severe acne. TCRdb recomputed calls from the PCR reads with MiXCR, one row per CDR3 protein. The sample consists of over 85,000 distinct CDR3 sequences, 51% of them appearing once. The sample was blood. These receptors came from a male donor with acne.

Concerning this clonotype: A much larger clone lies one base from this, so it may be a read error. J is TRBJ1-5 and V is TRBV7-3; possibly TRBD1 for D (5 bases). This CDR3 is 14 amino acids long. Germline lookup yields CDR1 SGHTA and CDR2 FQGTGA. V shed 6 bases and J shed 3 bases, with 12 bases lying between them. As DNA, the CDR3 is TGTGCCAGCAGTTCCTCAGGGTTCAATCAGCCCCAGCATTTT. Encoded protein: CASSSSGFNQPQHF.

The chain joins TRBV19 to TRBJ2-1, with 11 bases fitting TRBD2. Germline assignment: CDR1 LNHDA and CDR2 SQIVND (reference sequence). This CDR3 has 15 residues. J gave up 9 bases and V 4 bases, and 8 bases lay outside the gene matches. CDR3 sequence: CASSSLAGGSVEQFF. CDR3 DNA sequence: TGTGCCAGTAGTAGTCTAGCGGGAGGATCTGTTGAGCAGTTCTTC.